Reported below is one T cell receptor (beta chain). The data derive from a study of CD8 T cells in Susac syndrome. A quantity of about 0.45 to 1 ug RNA underwent reverse transcription using random hexamers. The TCR beta CDR3 was amplified by immunoSEQ multiplex PCR across 54 Vbeta, 13 Jbeta. From the immunoSEQ multiplex PCR reads, TCRdb called clonotypes with MiXCR, one entry per CDR3 protein. The sample contains 120,000 to 150,000 distinct CDR3 sequences, approximately 95% of which appear only once. It was treatment-naive patients with stable or active relapsing-remitting disease who made up the multiple sclerosis controls. TEMRA cells were FACS-enriched, unlike CD8+ and CD4+ T cells, which were negatively isolated. CDR1 and CDR2 (germline): SGHRS, YFSETQ. V trimming: 4 bases; J trimming: 0 bases; junction bases outside the gene matches: 9. The CDR3 is 17 amino acids.

The sequenced material came from CD4+ T cells from PBMCs. The receptor was derived from a human donor with multiple sclerosis. The rearrangement links TRBV5-1 to TRBJ2-4; 8 nucleotides agree with TRBD2. DNA for the CDR3: TGCGCCAGCAGCCCCCGTACTAGCGGACCAGCCAAAAACATTCAGTACTTC. Amino acids: CASSPRTSGPAKNIQYF.